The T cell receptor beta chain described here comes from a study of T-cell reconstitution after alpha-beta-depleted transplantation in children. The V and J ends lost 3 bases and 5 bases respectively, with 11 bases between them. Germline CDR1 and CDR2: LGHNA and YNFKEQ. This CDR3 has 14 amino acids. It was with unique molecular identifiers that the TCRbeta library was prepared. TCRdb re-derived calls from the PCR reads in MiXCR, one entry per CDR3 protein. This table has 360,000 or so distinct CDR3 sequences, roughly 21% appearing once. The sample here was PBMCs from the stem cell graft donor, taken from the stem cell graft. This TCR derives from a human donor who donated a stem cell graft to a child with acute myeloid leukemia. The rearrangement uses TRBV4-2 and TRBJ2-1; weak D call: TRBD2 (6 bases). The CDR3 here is CASSQGLEHNEQFF. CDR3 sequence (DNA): TGTGCCAGCAGCCAGGGACTGGAACACAATGAGCAGTTCTTC.